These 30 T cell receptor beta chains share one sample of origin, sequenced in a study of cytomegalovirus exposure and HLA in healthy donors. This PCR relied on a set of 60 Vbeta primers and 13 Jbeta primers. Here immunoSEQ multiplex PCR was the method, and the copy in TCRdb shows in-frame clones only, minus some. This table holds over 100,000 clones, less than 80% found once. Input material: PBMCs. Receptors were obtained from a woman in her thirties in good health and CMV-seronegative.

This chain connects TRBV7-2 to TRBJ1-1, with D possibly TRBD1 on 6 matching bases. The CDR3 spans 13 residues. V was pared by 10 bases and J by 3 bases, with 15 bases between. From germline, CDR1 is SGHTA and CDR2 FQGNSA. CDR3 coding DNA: TGTGCCATCAGACAGGAAGGTGACACTGAAGCTTTCTTT. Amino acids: CAIRQEGDTEAFF.

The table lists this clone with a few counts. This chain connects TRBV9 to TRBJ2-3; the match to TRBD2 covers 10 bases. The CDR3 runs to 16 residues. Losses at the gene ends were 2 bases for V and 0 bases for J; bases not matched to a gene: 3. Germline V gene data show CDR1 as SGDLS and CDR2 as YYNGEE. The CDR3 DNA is TGTGCCAGCAGCGTGGTGACTAGCGGGAGCACAGATACGCAGTATTTT. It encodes CASSVVTSGSTDTQYF.

The chain's CDR3 is CASGLGSGREGNEQFF. CDR3 coding DNA: TGTGCTAGTGGTTTGGGGAGCGGGAGGGAAGGCAATGAGCAGTTCTTC. The V and J genes are TRBV12-5 and TRBJ2-1; 10 bases fit TRBD2. Germline-derived CDR1 and CDR2 are LGHNT and FRNRAP. Unmatched junction bases numbered 6, after V lost 1 base and J lost 6 bases. This CDR3 has 16 amino acids.

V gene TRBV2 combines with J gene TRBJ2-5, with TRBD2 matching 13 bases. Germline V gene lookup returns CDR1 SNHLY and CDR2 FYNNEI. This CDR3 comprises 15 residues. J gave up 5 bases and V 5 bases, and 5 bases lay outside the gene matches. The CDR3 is CASSPLTSGRETQYF. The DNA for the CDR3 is TGTGCCAGCAGTCCACTGACTAGCGGGAGGGAGACCCAGTACTTC.

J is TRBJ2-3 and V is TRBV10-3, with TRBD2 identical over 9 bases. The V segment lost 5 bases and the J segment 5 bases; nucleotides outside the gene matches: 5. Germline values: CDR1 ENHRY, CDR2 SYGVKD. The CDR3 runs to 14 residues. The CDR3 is CAISQASGKDTQYF. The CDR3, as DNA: TGTGCCATCAGTCAGGCTAGCGGGAAAGATACGCAGTATTTT.

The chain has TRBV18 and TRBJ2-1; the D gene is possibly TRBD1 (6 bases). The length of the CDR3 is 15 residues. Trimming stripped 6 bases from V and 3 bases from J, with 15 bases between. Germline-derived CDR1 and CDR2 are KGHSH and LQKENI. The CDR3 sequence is CASSRQDRLYNEQFF. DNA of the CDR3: TGTGCCAGCTCTCGACAAGACAGGCTCTACAATGAGCAGTTCTTC.

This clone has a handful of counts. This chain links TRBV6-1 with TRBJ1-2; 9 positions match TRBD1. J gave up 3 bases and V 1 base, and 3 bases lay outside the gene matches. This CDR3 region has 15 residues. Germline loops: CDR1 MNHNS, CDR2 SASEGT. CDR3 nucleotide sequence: TGTGCCAGCAGTGAAGGGGACAGGGTTGACTATGGCTACACCTTC. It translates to CASSEGDRVDYGYTF.

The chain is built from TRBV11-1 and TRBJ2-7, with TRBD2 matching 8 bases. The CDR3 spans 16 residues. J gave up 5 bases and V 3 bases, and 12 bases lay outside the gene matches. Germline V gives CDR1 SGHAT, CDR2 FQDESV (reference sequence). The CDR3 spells CASSFLSGSRVNEQYF. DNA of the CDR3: TGTGCCAGCAGCTTTCTAAGCGGGAGTCGTGTAAACGAGCAGTACTTC.

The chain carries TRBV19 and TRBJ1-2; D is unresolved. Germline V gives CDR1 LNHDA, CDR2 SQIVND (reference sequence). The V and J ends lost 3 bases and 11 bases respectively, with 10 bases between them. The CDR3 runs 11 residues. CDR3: CASSIGGSYTF. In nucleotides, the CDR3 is TGTGCCAGTAGTATTGGCGGGTCTTACACCTTC.

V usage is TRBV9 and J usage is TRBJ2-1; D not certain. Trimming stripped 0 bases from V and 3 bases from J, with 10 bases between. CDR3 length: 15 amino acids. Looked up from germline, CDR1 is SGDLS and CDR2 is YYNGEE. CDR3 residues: CASSVERWSYNEQFF. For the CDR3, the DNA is TGTGCCAGCAGCGTAGAGAGGTGGAGCTACAATGAGCAGTTCTTC.

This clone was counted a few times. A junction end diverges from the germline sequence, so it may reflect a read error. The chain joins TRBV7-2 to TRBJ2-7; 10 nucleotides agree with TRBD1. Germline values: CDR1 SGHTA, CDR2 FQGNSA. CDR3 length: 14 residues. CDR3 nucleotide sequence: TGTGCCAGCAGCTTAGCGTCTTTTGACAGGGGGCAGATCTTC. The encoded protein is CASSLASFDRGQIF.

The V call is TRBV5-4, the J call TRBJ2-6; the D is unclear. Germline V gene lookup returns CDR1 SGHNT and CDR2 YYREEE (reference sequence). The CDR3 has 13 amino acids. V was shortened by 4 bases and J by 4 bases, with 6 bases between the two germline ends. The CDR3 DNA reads TGTGCCAGCAGCATCCGGGGGGCCAACGTCCTGACTTTC. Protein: CASSIRGANVLTF.

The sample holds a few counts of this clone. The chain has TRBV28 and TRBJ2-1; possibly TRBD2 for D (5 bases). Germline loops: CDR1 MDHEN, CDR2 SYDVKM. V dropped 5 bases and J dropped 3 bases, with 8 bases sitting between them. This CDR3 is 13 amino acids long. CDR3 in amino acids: CASSNRDYNEQFF. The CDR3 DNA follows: TGTGCCAGCAGTAACCGGGACTACAATGAGCAGTTCTTC.

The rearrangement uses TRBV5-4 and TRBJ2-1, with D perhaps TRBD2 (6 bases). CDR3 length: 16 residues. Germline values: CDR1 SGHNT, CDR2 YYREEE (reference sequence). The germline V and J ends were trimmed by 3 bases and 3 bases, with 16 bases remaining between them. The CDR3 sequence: CASSSSGTGRYNEQFF. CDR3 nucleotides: TGTGCCAGCAGCTCATCCGGGACTGGGCGCTACAATGAGCAGTTCTTC.

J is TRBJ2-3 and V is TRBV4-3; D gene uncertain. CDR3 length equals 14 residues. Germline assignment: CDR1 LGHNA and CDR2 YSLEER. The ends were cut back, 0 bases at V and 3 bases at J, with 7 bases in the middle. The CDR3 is CASSQDPGTDTQYF. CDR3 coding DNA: TGCGCCAGCAGCCAAGATCCCGGGACAGATACGCAGTATTTT.

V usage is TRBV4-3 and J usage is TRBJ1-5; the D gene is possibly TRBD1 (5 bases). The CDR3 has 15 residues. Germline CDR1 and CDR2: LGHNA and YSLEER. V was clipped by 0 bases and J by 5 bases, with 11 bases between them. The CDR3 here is CASSQDRGSYQPQHF. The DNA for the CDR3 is TGCGCCAGCAGCCAAGACCGGGGGTCTTATCAGCCCCAGCATTTT.

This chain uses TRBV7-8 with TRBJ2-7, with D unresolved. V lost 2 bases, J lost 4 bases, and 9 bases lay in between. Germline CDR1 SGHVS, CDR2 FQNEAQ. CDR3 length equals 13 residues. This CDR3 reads CASSLSRSYEQYF. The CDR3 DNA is TGTGCCAGCAGCTTAAGTAGAAGTTACGAGCAGTACTTC.

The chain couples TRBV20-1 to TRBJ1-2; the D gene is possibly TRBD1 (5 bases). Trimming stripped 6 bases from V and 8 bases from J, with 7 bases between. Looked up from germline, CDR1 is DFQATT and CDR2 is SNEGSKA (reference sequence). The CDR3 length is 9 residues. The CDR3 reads CSAKGGYTF. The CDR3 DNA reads TGCAGTGCCAAGGGGGGCTACACCTTC.

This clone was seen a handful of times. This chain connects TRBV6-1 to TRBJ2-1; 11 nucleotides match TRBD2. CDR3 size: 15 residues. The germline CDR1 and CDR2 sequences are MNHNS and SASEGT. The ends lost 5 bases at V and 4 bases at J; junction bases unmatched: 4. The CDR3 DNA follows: TGTGCCAGCAGTCCACTAGCGGGGGATTACAATGAGCAGTTCTTC. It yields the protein CASSPLAGDYNEQFF.

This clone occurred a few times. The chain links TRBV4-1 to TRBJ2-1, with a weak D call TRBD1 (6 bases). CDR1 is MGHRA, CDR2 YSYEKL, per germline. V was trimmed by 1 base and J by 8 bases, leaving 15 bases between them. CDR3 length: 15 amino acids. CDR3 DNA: TGCGCCAGCAGCCAAGTCCCGACAGGACGGGATGAGCAGTTCTTC. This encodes CASSQVPTGRDEQFF.

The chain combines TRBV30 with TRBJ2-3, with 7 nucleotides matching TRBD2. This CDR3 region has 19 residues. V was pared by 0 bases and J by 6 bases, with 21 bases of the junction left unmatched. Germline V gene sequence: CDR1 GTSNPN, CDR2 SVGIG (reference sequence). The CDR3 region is CAWSVRPWASGSRFDTQYF. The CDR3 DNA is TGTGCCTGGAGTGTACGCCCCTGGGCTAGCGGATCCCGTTTCGATACGCAGTATTTT.

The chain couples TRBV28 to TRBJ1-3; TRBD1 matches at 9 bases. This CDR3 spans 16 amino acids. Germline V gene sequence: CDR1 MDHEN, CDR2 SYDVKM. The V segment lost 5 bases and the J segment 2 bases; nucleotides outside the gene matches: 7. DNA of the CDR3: TGTGCCAGCAGTCTCGGGCGACAGGGGGCTGGAAACACCATATATTTT. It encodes CASSLGRQGAGNTIYF.

CDR3 in amino acids: CASSLQGATRGEQYF. The CDR3 nucleotides read TGTGCCAGCTCACTACAGGGGGCGACCCGTGGCGAGCAGTACTTC. The chain combines TRBV18 with TRBJ2-7; TRBD1 agrees at 9 bases. This CDR3 spans 15 amino acids. Germline-derived CDR1 and CDR2 are KGHSH and LQKENI. J was trimmed by 6 bases and V by 4 bases; bases with no gene match: 10. Filled out from reference TRBV18 and TRBJ2-7, the complete variable domain reads NAGVMQNPRHLVRRRGQEARLRCSPMKGHSHVYWYRQLPEEGLKFMVYLQKENIIDESGMPKERFSAEFPKEGPSILRIQQVVRGDSAAYFCASSLQGATRGEQYFGPGTRLTVT.

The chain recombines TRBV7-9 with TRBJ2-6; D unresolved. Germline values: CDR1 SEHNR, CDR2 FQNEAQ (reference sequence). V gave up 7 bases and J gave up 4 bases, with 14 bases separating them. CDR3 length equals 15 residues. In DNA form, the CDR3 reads TGTGCCAGCACCCCCGAACATACCGGGGCCAACGTCCTGACTTTC. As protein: CASTPEHTGANVLTF.

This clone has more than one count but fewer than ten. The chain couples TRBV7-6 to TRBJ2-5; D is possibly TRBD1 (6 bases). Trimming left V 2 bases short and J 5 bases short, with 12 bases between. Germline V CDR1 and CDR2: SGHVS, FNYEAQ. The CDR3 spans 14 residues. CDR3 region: CASSLQPQGETQYF. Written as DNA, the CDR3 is TGTGCCAGCAGCTTACAACCCCAGGGGGAGACCCAGTACTTC.

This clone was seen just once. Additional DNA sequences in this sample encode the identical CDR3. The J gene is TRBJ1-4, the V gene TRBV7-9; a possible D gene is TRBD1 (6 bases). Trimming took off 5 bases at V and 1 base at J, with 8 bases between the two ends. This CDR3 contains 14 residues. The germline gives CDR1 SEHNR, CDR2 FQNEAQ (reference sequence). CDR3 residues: CASSLRGTNEKLFF. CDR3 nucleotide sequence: TGTGCCAGCAGCCTCAGGGGAACTAATGAAAAACTGTTTTTT.

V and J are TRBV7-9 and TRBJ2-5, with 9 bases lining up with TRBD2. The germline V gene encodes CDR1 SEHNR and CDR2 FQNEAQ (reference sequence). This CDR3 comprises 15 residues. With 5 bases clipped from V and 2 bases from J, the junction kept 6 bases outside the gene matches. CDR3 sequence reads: CASSLSGRGQETQYF. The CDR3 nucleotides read TGTGCCAGCAGCCTTAGCGGGAGAGGGCAAGAGACCCAGTACTTC.

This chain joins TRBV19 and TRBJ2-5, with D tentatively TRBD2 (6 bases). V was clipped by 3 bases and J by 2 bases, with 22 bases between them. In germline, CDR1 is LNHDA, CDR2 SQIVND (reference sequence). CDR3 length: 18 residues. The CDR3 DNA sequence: TGTGCCAGTAGTATGAATAGGCCGAGCGGAGGGACTCAAGAGACCCAGTACTTC. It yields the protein CASSMNRPSGGTQETQYF.

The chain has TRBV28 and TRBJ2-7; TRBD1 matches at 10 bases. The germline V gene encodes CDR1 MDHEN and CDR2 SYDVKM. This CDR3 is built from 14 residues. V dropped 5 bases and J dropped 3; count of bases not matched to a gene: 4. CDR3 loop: CASSPRTGGYEQYF. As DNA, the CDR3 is TGTGCCAGCAGTCCCAGGACAGGGGGCTACGAGCAGTACTTC. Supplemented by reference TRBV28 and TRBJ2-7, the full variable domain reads DVKVTQSSRYLVKRTGEKVFLECVQDMDHENMFWYRQDPGLGLRLIYFSYDVKMKEKGDIPEGYSVSREKKERFSLILESASTNQTSMYLCASSPRTGGYEQYFGPGTRLTVT.

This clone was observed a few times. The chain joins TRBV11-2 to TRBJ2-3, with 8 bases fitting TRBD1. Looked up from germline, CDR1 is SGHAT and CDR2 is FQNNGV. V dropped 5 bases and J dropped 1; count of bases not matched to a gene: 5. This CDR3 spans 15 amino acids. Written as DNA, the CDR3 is TGTGCCAGCAGCGCGACAGGGGTGGGCACAGATACGCAGTATTTT. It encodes CASSATGVGTDTQYF.